This entry lists 8 T cell receptor beta chains sequenced from one sample in a study of blood T cell repertoires in COVID-19. The method was immunoSEQ multiplex PCR; TCRdb's version includes in-frame clones alone and lacks a portion of them. The sample lists about 280,000 clones, roughly 80% occurring once. The sample was PBMCs or T cells enriched from blood (not recorded which). All receptors derive from a man between 35 and 55 years old who had been exposed to COVID-19.

The chain combines TRBV13 with TRBJ2-7; a possible D gene is TRBD1 (5 bases). This CDR3 has 14 amino acids. V was cut by 6 bases and J by 5 bases, with 17 bases left in between. Germline CDR1 reads PRHDT; CDR2 reads FYEKMQ (reference sequence). This chain's CDR3 is CASRPQGITDEQYF. DNA for the CDR3: TGTGCCAGCAGACCTCAGGGTATTACCGACGAGCAGTACTTC.

The chain has TRBV24-1 and TRBJ1-1, with D possibly being TRBD1 (6 bases). Trimming removed 2 bases at V and 5 bases at J, with 23 bases between. CDR3 size: 18 residues. CDR1 and CDR2 from the germline V gene are KGHDR and SFDVKD. The CDR3 nucleotides are TGTGCCACCAGTGATTCATCGGAGGGGGAACGGGGGGAGACTGAAGCTTTCTTT. Encoded protein: CATSDSSEGERGETEAFF.

The chain has TRBV11-3 and TRBJ2-7, with D perhaps matching TRBD1 (6 bases). Trimming left V 5 bases short and J 2 bases short, with 13 bases between. The CDR3 spans 14 residues. From germline, CDR1 is SGHNT and CDR2 YENEEA. For the CDR3, the DNA is TGTGCCAGCAGCCAGGAGACAGGTCCCTACGAGCAGTACTTC. Protein product: CASSQETGPYEQYF.

Only one count was recorded for this clone. The chain couples TRBV2 to TRBJ1-1; D is undetermined. Germline CDR1 is SNHLY and CDR2 is FYNNEI. Trimming shortened V by 6 bases and J by 1 base, and 6 bases separated the two germline ends. This CDR3 contains 12 residues. As DNA, the CDR3 is TGTGCCAGCAGGACATCGAACACTGAAGCTTTCTTT. The encoded protein is CASRTSNTEAFF.

The chain joins TRBV5-1 to TRBJ2-1, with D perhaps matching TRBD1 (5 bases). This CDR3 is built from 11 residues. Germline V gives CDR1 SGHRS, CDR2 YFSETQ. Trimming left V 4 bases short and J 11 bases short, with 10 bases between. The CDR3 coding sequence is TGCGCCAGCAGCCTCCGACAGAAGCAGTTCTTC. Its protein is CASSLRQKQFF.

V usage is TRBV6-5 and J usage is TRBJ1-2; a weak D match, TRBD1 (6 bases). This CDR3 is built from 13 residues. Per the germline V gene, CDR1 is MNHEY and CDR2 is SVGAGI. The V gene lost 6 bases and the J gene lost 5 bases, with 13 bases spanning the gap. The CDR3 sequence is CASSPGQIYGYTF. In DNA form, the CDR3 reads TGTGCCAGCAGCCCCGGACAGATTTATGGCTACACCTTC.

V usage is TRBV19 and J usage is TRBJ2-4; D is perhaps TRBD2 (5 bases). From germline, CDR1 is LNHDA and CDR2 SQIVND (reference sequence). The length of the CDR3 is 15 residues. V was trimmed by 4 bases and J by 0 bases, leaving 10 bases between them. This CDR3 reads CASSTGLLAKNIQYF. The CDR3 coding sequence is TGTGCCAGTAGTACTGGACTTCTAGCCAAAAACATTCAGTACTTC.

This clone has ten or more counts. The chain recombines TRBV5-1 with TRBJ1-6, with TRBD1 matching over 12 bases. Germline V gene lookup returns CDR1 SGHRS and CDR2 YFSETQ. CDR3 size: 17 residues. V dropped 3 bases and J dropped 8; count of bases not matched to a gene: 9. This chain's CDR3 is CASSSGTGGAFHSPLHF. The CDR3 bases are TGCGCCAGCAGCTCTGGGACAGGGGGCGCTTTCCATTCACCCCTCCACTTT.